Listed below are T cell receptor beta chains from one sample, sequenced in a study of T cell responses to AZD1222 COVID-19 vaccine. The assay was immunoSEQ multiplex PCR, and TCRdb's table has in-frame clones only and misses some. The repertoire holds around 91,000 clones, with about nine tenths as singletons. The specimen was peripheral blood, collected 28 days after the second AZD1222 dose. Receptor source: an adult who received the AZD1222 COVID-19 vaccine. The CDR3 runs from the conserved cysteine through the conserved F or W. The D gene is left open where the match is weak. Size is stated for part of the rows, as once, few or many counts, or as a class when the clone is expanded.

>TRBV6-5|-|-|TRBJ1-5
TGTGCCAGCAGACAGGTTAGCAATCAGCCCCAGCATTTT
CASRQVSNQPQHF
>TRBV29-1|-|-|TRBJ1-2
TGCAGCGTTGATGGGGAAGAGACCTATGGCTACACCTTC
CSVDGEETYGYTF
>TRBV5-4|-|-|TRBJ2-5
TGTGCCAGCAGGCCCGGGACTCCGGGCCAGGGAGGGACCCAGTACTTC
CASRPGTPGQGGTQYF
>TRBV3-1/TRBV3-2|-|-|TRBJ1-5
TGTGCCAGCAGCCAGCTCGAAGGGCAGCCCCAGCATTTT
CASSQLEGQPQHF
>TRBV19|-|-|TRBJ2-3
TGTGCCAGTAGTTTCAGAGTTCGGGATACGCAGTATTTT
CASSFRVRDTQYF
>TRBV11-2|-|-|TRBJ1-1
TGTGCCAGCAGCTCACCTGGGGAGGGGACCACTGAAGCTTTCTTT
CASSSPGEGTTEAFF
>TRBV5-4|-|TRBD1|TRBJ1-1
TGTGCCAGCAGCTTCGAAAGCTATGTCAGTCAAACACAGGGGACTGAAGCTTTCTTT
CASSFESYVSQTQGTEAFF
>TRBV28|-|-|TRBJ1-4
TGTGCCAGCAGTTTATGGGACTCCCAGGCTAATGAAAAACTGTTTTTT
CASSLWDSQANEKLFF
>TRBV7-2|-|-|TRBJ2-7
TGTGCCAGCAGCCCGGGACGGGCCTACGAGCAGTACTTC
CASSPGRAYEQYF
>TRBV7-2|-|-|TRBJ1-3
TGTGCCAGCAGCCCCGGGGAAAGCCCTGGAAACACCATATATTTT
CASSPGESPGNTIYF
>TRBV7-9|-|-|TRBJ2-1
TGTGCCAGCAGCTTAGCCGGGACTCGTAATGAGCAGTTCTTC
CASSLAGTRNEQFF
>TRBV6-2/TRBV6-3|-|TRBD1|TRBJ1-4
TGTGCCAGCAGTTACTCGCGGACAGGGGGAAATGAAAAACTGTTTTTT
CASSYSRTGGNEKLFF
>TRBV28|-|TRBD2|TRBJ2-1
TGTGCCAGCGGTCGGGAGGGGAGCTCCTACAATGAGCAGTTCTTC
CASGREGSSYNEQFF
>TRBV5-8|-|-|TRBJ1-1
TGTGCCAGCAGCTCCAACACCCTCCGGTCCACTGAAGCTTTCTTT
CASSSNTLRSTEAFF
>TRBV28|once|-|TRBJ2-3
TGTGCCAGCAGTCAAGACTCGACTAACACAGATACGCAGTATTTT
CASSQDSTNTDTQYF
>TRBV18|-|TRBD1|TRBJ1-5
TGTGCCAGCTCACCGGGACAGGGGAATCAGCCCCAGCATTTT
CASSPGQGNQPQHF
>TRBV9|-|TRBD2|TRBJ2-1
TGTGCCAGCAGCGTAGCCGGGACTAGCGGGACTCGAAATGAGCAGTTCTTC
CASSVAGTSGTRNEQFF